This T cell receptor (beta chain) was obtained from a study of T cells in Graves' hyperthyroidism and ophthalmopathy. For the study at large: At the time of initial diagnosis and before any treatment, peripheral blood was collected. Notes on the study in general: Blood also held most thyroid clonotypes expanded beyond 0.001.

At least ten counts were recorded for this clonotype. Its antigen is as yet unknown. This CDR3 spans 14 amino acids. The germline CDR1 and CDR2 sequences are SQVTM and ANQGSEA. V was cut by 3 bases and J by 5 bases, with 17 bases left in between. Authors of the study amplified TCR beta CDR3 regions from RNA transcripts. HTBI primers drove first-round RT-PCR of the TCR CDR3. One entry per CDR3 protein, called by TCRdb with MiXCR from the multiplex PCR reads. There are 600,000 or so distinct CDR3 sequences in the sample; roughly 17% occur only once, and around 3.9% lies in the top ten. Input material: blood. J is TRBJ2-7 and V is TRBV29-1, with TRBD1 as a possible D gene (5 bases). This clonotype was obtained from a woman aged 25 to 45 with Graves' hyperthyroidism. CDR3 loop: CSVDQGTSVDEQYF. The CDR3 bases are TGCAGCGTTGATCAGGGTACGAGCGTCGACGAGCAGTACTTC.